The 25 T cell receptor beta chains below were found in one sample sequenced in a study of CD8+CD57+ T cells in acquired aplastic anemia. Profiling that covered TCR beta VDJ and CDR3 relied on genomic DNA as its template. TCRdb itself ran the reads through MiXCR, one entry per CDR3 protein. The table shows approximately 220,000 distinct CDR3 sequences, with about half occurring only once. Only patients with CD8+CD57+ cell expansion on flow cytometry were chosen for sequencing. The sample comprised sorted CD4+, CD8+, or CD8+CD57+ T cells (not recorded which) from PBMCs. These receptor sequences come from a human donor with aplastic anemia.

This clonotype was recorded many times. CDR3 sequence reads: CAISELEGPSLSSGNTIYF. For the CDR3, the DNA is TGTGCCATCAGTGAGTTGGAGGGACCGTCTCTCTCTTCTGGAAACACCATATATTTT. V usage is TRBV10-3 and J usage is TRBJ1-3; maybe TRBD1 (5 bases). The CDR3 is made up of 19 amino acids. Germline CDR1 reads ENHRY; CDR2 reads SYGVKD. The germline V and J ends were trimmed by 1 base and 1 base, with 20 bases remaining between them.

The rearrangement joins TRBV19 to TRBJ2-1, with D possibly TRBD2 on 5 matching bases. This CDR3 is 11 amino acids long. The V end was cut by 5 bases, the J end by 10 bases, with 9 bases between. Germline CDR1 LNHDA, CDR2 SQIVND (reference sequence). The CDR3 sequence is CASSQPGEQFF. The CDR3 DNA is TGTGCCAGTAGTCAGCCGGGAGAGCAGTTCTTC.

Concerning this clonotype itself: A much larger clone lies a single base off, so this may be a read error. The chain uses TRBV9 and TRBJ2-2; the D is unclear. The CDR3 consists of 12 residues. Per the germline V gene, CDR1 is SGDLS and CDR2 is YYNGEE. The CDR3 DNA is TGTGCCAGCACGTTGAACACCTGGGAGCTGTTTTTT. Protein sequence: CASTLNTWELFF.

This clonotype has ten or more counts. Relative to the germline gene, one junction end is altered; a read error may explain this. This sequence joins TRBV6-1 and TRBJ2-7, with TRBD1 matching over 9 bases. The CDR3 runs to 14 residues. CDR1 MNHNS and CDR2 SASEGT come from the germline V gene. CDR3 sequence (DNA): TGCGCCAGCAGCTTGGGACAGGGCGGGTACGAGCAGTACTTC. Translation: CASSLGQGGYEQYF.

This clonotype was recorded at least ten times. V gene TRBV6-6 combines with J gene TRBJ1-2; 7 bases are a match to TRBD1. V was pared by 4 bases and J by 7 bases, with 9 bases of the junction left unmatched. The germline CDR1 and CDR2 sequences are MNHNY and SVGAGI (reference sequence). The CDR3 has 14 residues. CDR3 DNA sequence: TGTGCCAGCAGTTCCAGGGGGGGGCTAGGTGGCTACACCTTC. It translates to CASSSRGGLGGYTF.

This sequence joins TRBV7-9 and TRBJ1-3, with D possibly being TRBD1 (6 bases). The length of the CDR3 is 16 residues. Trimming removed 4 bases at V and 4 bases at J, with 17 bases between. The germline gives CDR1 SEHNR, CDR2 FQNEAQ (reference sequence). CDR3 protein: CASSSWGQGFGNTIYF. In DNA, the CDR3 is TGTGCCAGCAGCTCGTGGGGGCAGGGGTTCGGAAACACCATATATTTT.

This clonotype was recorded many times. The CDR3 loop is CATSEYDRGEKLFF. The CDR3 DNA reads as TGTGCCACCAGTGAGTACGACAGGGGGGAAAAACTGTTTTTT. This sequence joins TRBV24-1 and TRBJ1-4; 9 nucleotides line up with TRBD1. The CDR3 loop spans 14 amino acids. Germline lookup yields CDR1 KGHDR and CDR2 SFDVKD. Trimming cost V 4 bases and J 8 bases; bases outside gene matches: 4.

The chain uses TRBV7-9 and TRBJ2-1; 8 nucleotides align to TRBD1. This CDR3 is 15 amino acids long. J gave up 4 bases and V 8 bases, and 10 bases lay outside the gene matches. Germline V gene sequence: CDR1 SEHNR, CDR2 FQNEAQ (reference sequence). CDR3 sequence: CASRYTGTGYNEQFF. For the CDR3, the DNA is TGTGCCAGCCGATACACCGGGACAGGATACAATGAGCAGTTCTTC.

The V call is TRBV20-1, the J call TRBJ2-5, with TRBD1 matching over 7 bases. V shed 2 bases, J shed 2 bases, and the junction held 5 bases outside the gene matches. This CDR3 contains 14 residues. Germline V lookup: CDR1 DFQATT, CDR2 SNEGSKA (reference sequence). As DNA, the CDR3 is TGCAGTGCTAGACCCGGACAGGTACAAGAGACCCAGTACTTC. This gives the protein CSARPGQVQETQYF.

This clonotype was observed many times. The CDR3 DNA reads as TGTGCCACCAGCAGAGAGGGCGGAAATAGCAATCAGCCCCAGCATTTT. Protein: CATSREGGNSNQPQHF. This sequence joins TRBV15 and TRBJ1-5; D is unclear. From germline, CDR1 is LNHNV and CDR2 YYDKDF (reference sequence). This CDR3 contains 16 residues. Trimming took off 0 bases at V and 0 bases at J, with 9 bases between the two ends.

This clonotype came up a few times. The V and J genes are TRBV7-2 and TRBJ1-5; 11 bases fit TRBD1. CDR1 and CDR2 from the germline V gene are SGHTA and FQGNSA. The CDR3 length is 15 residues. V lost 5 bases and J lost 11; bases outside the gene matches: 11. CDR3 nucleotide sequence: TGTGCCAGCAGCATCGGACAGGGGGCGTTGGAGACCCAGCATTTT. This codes for CASSIGQGALETQHF.

The chain joins TRBV7-8 to TRBJ2-7; 9 bases are a match to TRBD1. Losses at the gene ends were 8 bases for V and 3 bases for J; bases not matched to a gene: 8. CDR3 length: 14 amino acids. Germline V gene sequence: CDR1 SGHVS, CDR2 FQNEAQ. The CDR3 nucleotides are TGTGCCAGCCGCGGGACAGGGTGGGACTACGAGCAGTACTTC. Translating it yields CASRGTGWDYEQYF.

This chain uses TRBV7-2 with TRBJ2-1; D might be TRBD1 (5 bases). Germline V gene lookup returns CDR1 SGHTA and CDR2 FQGNSA. V dropped 6 bases and J dropped 5 bases, with 14 bases sitting between them. The CDR3 sequence is 14 residues long. The CDR3 nucleotides are TGTGCCAGCAGTACGACAGTCAAAGACAATGAGCAGTTCTTC. The encoded protein is CASSTTVKDNEQFF.

On this clonotype itself: Being one base from a much bigger clone, this may be a read error. V and J are TRBV5-6 and TRBJ1-4; D might be TRBD1 (6 bases). CDR1 SGHDT and CDR2 YYEEEE come from the germline V gene. CDR3 length: 15 residues. DNA of the CDR3: TGTGCCAGCGCCAGACAGGCTTCGGCTAATGAAAAACTGATTTTT. Encoded protein: CASARQASANEKLIF.

This chain connects TRBV19 to TRBJ1-5; maybe TRBD1 (5 bases). V dropped 4 bases and J dropped 1 base, with 11 bases sitting between them. Germline assignment: CDR1 LNHDA and CDR2 SQIVND (reference sequence). The CDR3 is 15 residues long. DNA of the CDR3: TGTGCCAGTAGTAGGGGGGGAGGGAGCAATCAGCCCCAGCATTTT. Its translation is CASSRGGGSNQPQHF.

This clonotype was seen many times. The rearrangement uses TRBV9 and TRBJ1-6; D unclear. The CDR3 is made up of 14 amino acids. The germline gives CDR1 SGDLS, CDR2 YYNGEE. Trimming left V 0 bases short and J 8 bases short, with 9 bases between. CDR3 sequence reads: CASSVEAVDSPLHF. The CDR3 region has the DNA TGTGCCAGCAGCGTAGAGGCAGTCGATTCACCCCTCCACTTT.

In this sample, this clonotype turned up many times. This chain joins TRBV19 and TRBJ2-5, with 8 bases that match TRBD1. Germline loops: CDR1 LNHDA, CDR2 SQIVND (reference sequence). Trimming took 1 base from V and 2 from J; bases not matched to a gene: 3. The CDR3 contains 15 residues. CDR3 sequence: CASSIGTGPQETQYF. The DNA of the CDR3 is TGTGCCAGTAGTATAGGGACAGGGCCGCAAGAGACCCAGTACTTC.

This clonotype was recorded many times. The V gene is TRBV6-5, the J gene TRBJ1-6; no definite D call. CDR1 is MNHEY and CDR2 is SVGAGI in the germline V gene. This CDR3 spans 15 amino acids. Deletions cut 2 bases from V and 7 bases from J, with 12 bases between. The CDR3 region has the DNA TGTGCCAGCAGTTACCGGGCAGGAATGAATTCACCCCTCCACTTT. It specifies CASSYRAGMNSPLHF.

This rearrangement joins TRBV29-1 to TRBJ2-2; possible D gene TRBD1, 6 bases. The CDR3 covers 14 residues. Per germline, CDR1 SQVTM and CDR2 ANQGSEA. V was shortened by 7 bases and J by 2 bases, with 14 bases between the two germline ends. For the CDR3, the DNA is TGCAGCGGGCAGGTCAGGGGAAACACCGGGGAGCTGTTTTTT. It encodes CSGQVRGNTGELFF.

The CDR3 spells CASSSGGFRLYEQYF. DNA of the CDR3: TGTGCCAGCAGCTCAGGGGGTTTCCGTCTCTACGAGCAGTACTTC. V and J are TRBV7-9 and TRBJ2-7; 7 bases map to TRBD1. Losses at the gene ends were 4 bases for V and 3 bases for J; bases not matched to a gene: 9. Germline V lookup: CDR1 SEHNR, CDR2 FQNEAQ (reference sequence). This CDR3 spans 15 amino acids.

This clonotype has at least ten counts. The V call is TRBV5-1, the J call TRBJ1-1; TRBD1 might be the D (6 bases). The CDR3 extends over 15 amino acids. Germline-derived CDR1 and CDR2 are SGHRS and YFSETQ. Trimming stripped 0 bases from V and 4 bases from J, with 13 bases between. CDR3 DNA: TGCGCCAGCAGCTTGGTTGCGGGGGCGGTCACTGAAGCTTTCTTT. Protein product: CASSLVAGAVTEAFF.

The J gene is TRBJ1-6, the V gene TRBV25-1; TRBD1 agrees at 7 bases. J lost 4 bases, V lost 1 base, and 4 bases had no gene match. From germline, CDR1 is MGHDK and CDR2 SYGVNS. The CDR3 extends over 16 amino acids. CDR3 sequence (DNA): TGTGCCAGCAGTGAATCGGGACAGTTTTATAATTCACCCCTCCACTTT. It specifies CASSESGQFYNSPLHF.

V usage is TRBV7-8 and J usage is TRBJ2-7; D ambiguous. The CDR3 contains 14 residues. V was cut by 6 bases and J by 1 base, with 13 bases left in between. CDR1 is SGHVS and CDR2 is FQNEAQ in the germline V gene. CDR3 residues: CASRDRERSYEQYF. Here the CDR3 DNA reads TGTGCCAGCAGGGACCGCGAGAGGTCCTACGAGCAGTACTTC.

Comments on this clonotype: A much larger clone differs by one base, so this may be a read error. The chain joins TRBV7-8 to TRBJ2-7; D remains unclear. The CDR3 extends over 13 amino acids. CDR1 and CDR2 from the germline V gene are SGHVS and FQNEAQ. The CDR3 sequence: CASSLIDFYERYF. CDR3 nucleotides: TGTGCCAGCAGCTTAATAGATTTCTACGAGCGGTACTTC. Full variable domain (rest looked up from reference TRBV7-8 and TRBJ2-7): GAGVSQSPRYKVAKRGQDVALRCDPISGHVSLFWYQQALGQGPEFLTYFQNEAQLDKSGLPSDRFFAERPEGSVSTLKIQRTQQEDSAVYLCASSLIDFYERYFGPGTRLTVT.

This clonotype was observed a single time. The J gene is TRBJ1-2, the V gene TRBV15; D unclear. V shed 3 bases and J shed 6 bases, with 17 bases lying between them. Per germline, CDR1 LNHNV and CDR2 YYDKDF (reference sequence). CDR3 size: 15 residues. In DNA, the CDR3 is TGTGCCACCAGCAGGGACGTAGAGAGTGCAGATGGCTACACCTTC. Amino acids: CATSRDVESADGYTF.